The T cell receptor beta chain described here comes from a study of cytomegalovirus exposure and HLA in healthy donors. TCRdb's copy holds only in-frame clones and misses some; the assay was immunoSEQ multiplex PCR. The sample has about 190,000 clones; more than 70% are singletons. The CDR3 totals 15 residues. Germline lookup yields CDR1 SGHRS and CDR2 YFSETQ. V was pared by 4 bases and J by 6 bases, with 7 bases of the junction left unmatched. This receptor was obtained from a woman aged 18-29 years in good health and CMV-seronegative. The chain is built from TRBV5-1 and TRBJ1-4; 9 bases are shared with TRBD1. Material for sequencing was PBMCs. The CDR3 spells CASSRRGQGDEKLFF. The CDR3 DNA follows: TGCGCCAGCAGCAGACGGGGACAGGGTGATGAAAAACTGTTTTTT. The full variable domain, rest sourced from reference TRBV5-1 and TRBJ1-4, is KAGVTQTPRYLIKTRGQQVTLSCSPISGHRSVSWYQQTPGQGLQFLFEYFSETQRNKGNFPGRFSGRQFSNSRSEMNVSTLELGDSALYLCASSRRGQGDEKLFFGSGTQLSVL.